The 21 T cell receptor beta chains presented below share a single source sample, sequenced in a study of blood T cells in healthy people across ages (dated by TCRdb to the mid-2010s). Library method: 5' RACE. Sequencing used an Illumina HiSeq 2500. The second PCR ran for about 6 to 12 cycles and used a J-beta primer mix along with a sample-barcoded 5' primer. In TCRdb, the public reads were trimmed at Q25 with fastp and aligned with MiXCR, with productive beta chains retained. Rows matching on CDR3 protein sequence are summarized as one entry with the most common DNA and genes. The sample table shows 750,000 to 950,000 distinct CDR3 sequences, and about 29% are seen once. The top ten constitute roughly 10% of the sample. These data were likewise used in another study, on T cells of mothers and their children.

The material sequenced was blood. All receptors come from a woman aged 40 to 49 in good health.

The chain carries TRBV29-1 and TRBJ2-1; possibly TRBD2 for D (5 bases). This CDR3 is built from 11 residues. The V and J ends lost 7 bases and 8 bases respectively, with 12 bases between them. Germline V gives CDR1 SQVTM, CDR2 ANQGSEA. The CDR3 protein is CSAEGSDEQFF. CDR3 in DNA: TGCAGCGCAGAAGGGAGCGATGAGCAGTTCTTC.

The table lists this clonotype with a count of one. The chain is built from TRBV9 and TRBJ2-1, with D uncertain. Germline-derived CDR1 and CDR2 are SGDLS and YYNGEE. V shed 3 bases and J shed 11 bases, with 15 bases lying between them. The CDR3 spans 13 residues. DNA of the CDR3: TGTGCCAGCAGCGCCGCGGAGTCTCTAAAGCAGTTCTTC. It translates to CASSAAESLKQFF.

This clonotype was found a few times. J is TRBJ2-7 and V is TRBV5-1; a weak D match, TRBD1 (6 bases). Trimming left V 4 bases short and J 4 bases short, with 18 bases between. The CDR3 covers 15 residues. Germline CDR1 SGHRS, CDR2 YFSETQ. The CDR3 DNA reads TGCGCCAGCAGCCTGGACAGACGGGCCCAGTACGAGCAGTACTTC. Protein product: CASSLDRRAQYEQYF. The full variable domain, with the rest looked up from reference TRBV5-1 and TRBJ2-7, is KAGVTQTPRYLIKTRGQQVTLSCSPISGHRSVSWYQQTPGQGLQFLFEYFSETQRNKGNFPGRFSGRQFSNSRSEMNVSTLELGDSALYLCASSLDRRAQYEQYFGPGTRLTVT.

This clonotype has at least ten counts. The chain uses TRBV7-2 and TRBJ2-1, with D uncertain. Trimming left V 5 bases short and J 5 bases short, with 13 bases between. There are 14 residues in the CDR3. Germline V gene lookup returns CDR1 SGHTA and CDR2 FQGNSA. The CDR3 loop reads CASSLPTFNNEQFF. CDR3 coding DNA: TGTGCCAGCAGCCTTCCTACCTTTAACAATGAGCAGTTCTTC. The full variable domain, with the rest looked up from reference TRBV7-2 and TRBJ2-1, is GAGVSQSPSNKVTEKGKDVELRCDPISGHTALYWYRQSLGQGLEFLIYFQGNSAPDKSGLPSDRFSAERTGGSVSTLTIQRTQQEDSAVYLCASSLPTFNNEQFFGPGTRLTVL.

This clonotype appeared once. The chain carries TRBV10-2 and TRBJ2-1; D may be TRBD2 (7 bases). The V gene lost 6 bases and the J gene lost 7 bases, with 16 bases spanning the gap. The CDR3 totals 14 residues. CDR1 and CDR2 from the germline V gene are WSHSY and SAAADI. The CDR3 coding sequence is TGCGCCAGCAGGGCTTGGGGAGGGGGTAATGAGCAGTTCTTC. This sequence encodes CASRAWGGGNEQFF.

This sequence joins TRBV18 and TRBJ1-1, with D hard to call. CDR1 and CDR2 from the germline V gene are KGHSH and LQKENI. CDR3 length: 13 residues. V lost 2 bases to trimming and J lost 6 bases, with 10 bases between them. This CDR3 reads CASSPRQSPEAFF. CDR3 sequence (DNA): TGTGCCAGCTCACCAAGGCAGTCTCCTGAAGCTTTCTTT.

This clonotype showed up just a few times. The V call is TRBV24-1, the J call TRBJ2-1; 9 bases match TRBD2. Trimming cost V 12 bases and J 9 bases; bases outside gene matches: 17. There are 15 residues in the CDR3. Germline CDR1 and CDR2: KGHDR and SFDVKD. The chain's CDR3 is CAALAGRNGGGEQFF. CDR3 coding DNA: TGTGCCGCCCTAGCGGGGAGGAACGGCGGAGGTGAGCAGTTCTTC.

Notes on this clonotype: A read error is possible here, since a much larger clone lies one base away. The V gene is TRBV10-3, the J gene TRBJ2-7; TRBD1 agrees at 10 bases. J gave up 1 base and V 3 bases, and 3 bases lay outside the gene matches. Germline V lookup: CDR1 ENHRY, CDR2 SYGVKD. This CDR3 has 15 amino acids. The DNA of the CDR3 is TGTGCCATCAGTGATCGGGGACAGGGGTCCTACGAGCAGTACTTC. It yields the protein CAISDRGQGSYEQYF.

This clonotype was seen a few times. The CDR3, as DNA: TGTGCCAGCAGTGAATCCCCAGATAATTATAGCAATCAGCCCCAGCATTTT. It yields the protein CASSESPDNYSNQPQHF. The chain combines TRBV2 with TRBJ1-5, with D unresolved. Per the germline V gene, CDR1 is SNHLY and CDR2 is FYNNEI. Deletions cut 2 bases from V and 0 bases from J, with 14 bases between. The CDR3 loop spans 17 amino acids. Supplemented by reference TRBV2 and TRBJ1-5, the full variable domain reads EPEVTQTPSHQVTQMGQEVILRCVPISNHLYFYWYRQILGQKVEFLVSFYNNEISEKSEIFDDQFSVERPDGSNFTLKIRSTKLEDSAMYFCASSESPDNYSNQPQHFGDGTRLSIL.

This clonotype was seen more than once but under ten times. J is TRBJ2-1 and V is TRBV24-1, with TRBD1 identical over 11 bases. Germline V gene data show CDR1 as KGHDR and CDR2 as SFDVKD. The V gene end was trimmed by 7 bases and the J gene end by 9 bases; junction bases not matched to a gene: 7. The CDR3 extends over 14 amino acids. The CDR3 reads CATRGTGGLSEQFF. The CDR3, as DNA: TGTGCCACCAGAGGGACAGGGGGGTTGAGTGAGCAGTTCTTC.

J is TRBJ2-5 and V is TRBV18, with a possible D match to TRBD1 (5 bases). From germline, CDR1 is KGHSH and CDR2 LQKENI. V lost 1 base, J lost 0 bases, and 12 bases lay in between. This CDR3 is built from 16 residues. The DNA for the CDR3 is TGTGCCAGCTCACCACGACAGCCTATTAACCAAGAGACCCAGTACTTC. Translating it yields CASSPRQPINQETQYF.

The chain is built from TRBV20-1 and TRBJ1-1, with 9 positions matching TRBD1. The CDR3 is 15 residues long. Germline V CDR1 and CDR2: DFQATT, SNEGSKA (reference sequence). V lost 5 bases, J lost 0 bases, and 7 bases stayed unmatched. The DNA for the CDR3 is TGCAGTGCTCGTCGACAGGGGGGCATGAACACTGAAGCTTTCTTT. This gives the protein CSARRQGGMNTEAFF.

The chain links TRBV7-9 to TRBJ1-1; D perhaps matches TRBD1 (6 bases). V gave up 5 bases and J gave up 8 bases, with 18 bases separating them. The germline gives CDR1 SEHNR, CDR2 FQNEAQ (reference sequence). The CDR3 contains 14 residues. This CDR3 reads CASSPWRGTREAFF. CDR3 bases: TGTGCCAGCAGCCCGTGGCGAGGGACACGAGAAGCTTTCTTT.

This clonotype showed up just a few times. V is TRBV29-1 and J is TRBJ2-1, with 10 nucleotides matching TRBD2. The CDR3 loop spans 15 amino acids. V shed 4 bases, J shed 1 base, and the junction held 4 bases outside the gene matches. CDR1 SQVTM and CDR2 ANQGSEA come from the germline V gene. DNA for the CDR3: TGCAGCGTTGCGGTAGCGGGGGGTTCCTACAATGAGCAGTTCTTC. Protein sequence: CSVAVAGGSYNEQFF.

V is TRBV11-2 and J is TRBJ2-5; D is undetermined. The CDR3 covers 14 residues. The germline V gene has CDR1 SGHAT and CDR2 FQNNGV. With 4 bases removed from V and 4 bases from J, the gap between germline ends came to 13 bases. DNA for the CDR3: TGTGCCAGCAGCTCCGGATCGGCAGGAGAGACCCAGTACTTC. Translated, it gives CASSSGSAGETQYF.

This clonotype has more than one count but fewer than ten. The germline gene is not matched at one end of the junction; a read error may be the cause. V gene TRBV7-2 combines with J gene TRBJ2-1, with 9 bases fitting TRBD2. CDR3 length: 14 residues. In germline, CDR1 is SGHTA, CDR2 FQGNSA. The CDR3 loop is CASSLASSGGGQFF. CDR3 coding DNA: TGTGCCAGCAGCCTAGCTAGTAGCGGGGGAGGACAGTTCTTC.

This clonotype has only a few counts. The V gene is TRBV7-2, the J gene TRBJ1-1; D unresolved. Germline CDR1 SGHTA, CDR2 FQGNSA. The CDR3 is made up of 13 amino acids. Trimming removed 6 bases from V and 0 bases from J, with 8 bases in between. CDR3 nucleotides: TGTGCCAGCAGTTACGCAATGAACACTGAAGCTTTCTTT. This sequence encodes CASSYAMNTEAFF.

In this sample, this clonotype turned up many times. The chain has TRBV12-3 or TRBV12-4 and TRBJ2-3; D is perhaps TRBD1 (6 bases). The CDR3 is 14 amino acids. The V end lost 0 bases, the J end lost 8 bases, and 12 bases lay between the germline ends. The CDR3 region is CASSLAGGEGTQYF. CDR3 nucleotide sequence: TGTGCCAGCAGTTTAGCAGGGGGTGAAGGTACGCAGTATTTT.

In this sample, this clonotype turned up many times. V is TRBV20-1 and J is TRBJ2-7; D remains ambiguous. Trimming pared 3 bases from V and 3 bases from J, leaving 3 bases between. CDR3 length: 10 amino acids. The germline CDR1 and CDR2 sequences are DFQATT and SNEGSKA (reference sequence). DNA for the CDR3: TGCAGTGCTAGTCGCTACGAGCAGTACTTC. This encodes CSASRYEQYF.

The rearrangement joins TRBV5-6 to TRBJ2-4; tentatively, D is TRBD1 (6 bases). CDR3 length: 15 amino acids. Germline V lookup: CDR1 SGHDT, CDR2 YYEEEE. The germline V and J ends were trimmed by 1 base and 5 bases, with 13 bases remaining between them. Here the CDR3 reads CASSLFRGKQNIQYF. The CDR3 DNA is TGTGCCAGCAGCTTGTTTAGGGGGAAGCAAAACATTCAGTACTTC.

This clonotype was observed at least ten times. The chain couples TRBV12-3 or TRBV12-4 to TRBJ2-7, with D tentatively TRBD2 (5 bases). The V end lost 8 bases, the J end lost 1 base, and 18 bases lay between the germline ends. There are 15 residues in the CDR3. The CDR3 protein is CASPPEVPPSYEQYF. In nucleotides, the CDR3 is TGTGCCAGCCCGCCGGAGGTACCCCCTTCCTACGAGCAGTACTTC.